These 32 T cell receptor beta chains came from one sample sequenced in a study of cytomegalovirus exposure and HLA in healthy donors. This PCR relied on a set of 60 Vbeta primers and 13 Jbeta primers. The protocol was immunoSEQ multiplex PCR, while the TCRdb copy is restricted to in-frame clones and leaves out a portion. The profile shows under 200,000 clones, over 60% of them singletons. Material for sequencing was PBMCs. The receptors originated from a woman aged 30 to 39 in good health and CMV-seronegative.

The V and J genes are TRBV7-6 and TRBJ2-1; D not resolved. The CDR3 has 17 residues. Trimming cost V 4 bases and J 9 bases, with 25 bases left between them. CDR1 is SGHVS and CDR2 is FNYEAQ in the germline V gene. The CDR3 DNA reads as TGTGCCAGCAGCTCCCCTGGATTACTCCCCCTCCGGGTTGAGCAGTTCTTC. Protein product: CASSSPGLLPLRVEQFF.

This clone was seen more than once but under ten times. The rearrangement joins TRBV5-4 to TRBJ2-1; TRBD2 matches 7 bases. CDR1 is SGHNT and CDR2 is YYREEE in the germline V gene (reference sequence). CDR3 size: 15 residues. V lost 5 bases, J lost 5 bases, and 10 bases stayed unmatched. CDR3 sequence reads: CASRNLLGGDNEQFF. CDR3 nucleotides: TGTGCCAGCAGAAATCTTTTGGGGGGGGACAATGAGCAGTTCTTC.

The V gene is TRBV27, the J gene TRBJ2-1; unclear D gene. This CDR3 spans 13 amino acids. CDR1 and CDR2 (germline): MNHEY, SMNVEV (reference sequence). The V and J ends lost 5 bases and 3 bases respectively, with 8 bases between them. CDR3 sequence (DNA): TGTGCCAGCAGTCCACAAAACTACAATGAGCAGTTCTTC. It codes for CASSPQNYNEQFF.

CDR3 protein: CASSSGTQNEKLFF. The DNA for the CDR3 is TGTGCCAGCAGCTCCGGGACACAAAATGAAAAACTGTTTTTT. The chain couples TRBV28 to TRBJ1-4; D perhaps matches TRBD1 (6 bases). Trimming pared 6 bases from V and 5 bases from J, leaving 13 bases between. In germline, CDR1 is MDHEN, CDR2 SYDVKM. The CDR3 contains 14 residues.

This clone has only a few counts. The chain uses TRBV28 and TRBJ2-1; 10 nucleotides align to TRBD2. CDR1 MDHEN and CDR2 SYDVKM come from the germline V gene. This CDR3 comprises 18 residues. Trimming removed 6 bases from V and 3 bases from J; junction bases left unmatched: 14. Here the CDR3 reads CASSRLPWTSGLYNEQFF. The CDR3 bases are TGTGCCAGCAGCCGTCTTCCCTGGACTAGCGGCCTCTACAATGAGCAGTTCTTC.

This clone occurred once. Here the CDR3 reads CAISGGTGGFQPQHF. The CDR3 coding sequence is TGTGCCATCAGTGGTGGGACAGGGGGCTTCCAGCCCCAGCATTTT. The J gene is TRBJ1-5, the V gene TRBV10-3, with 12 bases lining up with TRBD1. The CDR3 spans 15 residues. Germline CDR1 ENHRY, CDR2 SYGVKD. V was pared by 4 bases and J by 7 bases, with 5 bases of the junction left unmatched.

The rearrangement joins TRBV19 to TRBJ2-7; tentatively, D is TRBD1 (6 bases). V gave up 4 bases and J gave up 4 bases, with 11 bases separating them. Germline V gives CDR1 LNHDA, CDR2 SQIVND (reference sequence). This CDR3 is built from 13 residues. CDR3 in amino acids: CASSNVGQYEQYF. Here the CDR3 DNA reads TGTGCCAGTAGTAACGTTGGACAGTACGAGCAGTACTTC.

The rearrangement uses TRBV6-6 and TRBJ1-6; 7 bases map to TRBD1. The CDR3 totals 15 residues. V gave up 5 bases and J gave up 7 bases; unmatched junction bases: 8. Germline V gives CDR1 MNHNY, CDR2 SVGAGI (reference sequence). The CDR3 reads CASSKQGEMNSPLHF. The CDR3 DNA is TGTGCCAGCAGTAAGCAGGGGGAGATGAATTCACCCCTCCACTTT.

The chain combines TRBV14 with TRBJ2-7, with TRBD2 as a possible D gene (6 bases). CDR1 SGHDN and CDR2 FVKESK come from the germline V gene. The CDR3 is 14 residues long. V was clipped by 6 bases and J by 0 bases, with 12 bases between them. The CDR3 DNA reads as TGTGCCAGCAGTCGCCGGGACTTCTCCTACGAGCAGTACTTC. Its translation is CASSRRDFSYEQYF. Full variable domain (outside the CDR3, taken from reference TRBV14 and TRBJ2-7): EAGVTQFPSHSVIEKGQTVTLRCDPISGHDNLYWYRRVMGKEIKFLLHFVKESKQDESGMPNNRFLAERTGGTYSTLKVQPAELEDSGVYFCASSRRDFSYEQYFGPGTRLTVT.

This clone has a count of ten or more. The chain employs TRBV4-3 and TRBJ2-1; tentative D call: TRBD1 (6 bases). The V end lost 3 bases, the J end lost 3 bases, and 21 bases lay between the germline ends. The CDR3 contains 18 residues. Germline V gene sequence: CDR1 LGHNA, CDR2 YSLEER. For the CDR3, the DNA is TGCGCCAGCAGCCAGGGGAGTCCTGGACAGTATGGCTACAATGAGCAGTTCTTC. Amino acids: CASSQGSPGQYGYNEQFF.

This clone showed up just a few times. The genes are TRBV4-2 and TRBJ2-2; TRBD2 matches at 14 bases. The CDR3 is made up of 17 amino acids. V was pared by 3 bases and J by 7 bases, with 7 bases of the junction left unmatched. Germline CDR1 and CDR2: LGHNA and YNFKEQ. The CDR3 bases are TGTGCCAGCAGCCACCCCGGGACTAGCGGGGGAGGCGGGGAGCTGTTTTTT. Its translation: CASSHPGTSGGGGELFF.

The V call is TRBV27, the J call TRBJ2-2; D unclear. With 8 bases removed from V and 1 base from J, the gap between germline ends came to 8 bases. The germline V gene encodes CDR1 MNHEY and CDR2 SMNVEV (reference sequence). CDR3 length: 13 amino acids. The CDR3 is CASRSLNTGELFF. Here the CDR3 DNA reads TGTGCCAGCCGGAGTCTGAACACCGGGGAGCTGTTTTTT.

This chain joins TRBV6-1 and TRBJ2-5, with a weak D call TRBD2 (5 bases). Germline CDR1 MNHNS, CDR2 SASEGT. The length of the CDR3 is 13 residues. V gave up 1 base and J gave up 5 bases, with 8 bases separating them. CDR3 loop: CASSEVPGETQYF. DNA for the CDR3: TGTGCCAGCAGTGAAGTACCGGGGGAGACCCAGTACTTC.

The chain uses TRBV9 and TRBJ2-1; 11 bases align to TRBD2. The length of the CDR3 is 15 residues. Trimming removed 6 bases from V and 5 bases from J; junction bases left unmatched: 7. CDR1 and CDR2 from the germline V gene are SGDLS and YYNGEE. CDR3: CASTGGTSGNNEQFF. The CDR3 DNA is TGTGCCAGCACCGGAGGGACTAGCGGTAACAATGAGCAGTTCTTC.

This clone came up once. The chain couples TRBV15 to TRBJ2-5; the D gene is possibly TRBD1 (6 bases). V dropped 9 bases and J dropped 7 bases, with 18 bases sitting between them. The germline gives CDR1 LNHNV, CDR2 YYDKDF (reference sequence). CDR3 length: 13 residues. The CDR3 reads CATSDSLGGTQYF. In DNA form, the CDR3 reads TGTGCCACTTCGGACAGCTTAGGTGGGACCCAGTACTTC.

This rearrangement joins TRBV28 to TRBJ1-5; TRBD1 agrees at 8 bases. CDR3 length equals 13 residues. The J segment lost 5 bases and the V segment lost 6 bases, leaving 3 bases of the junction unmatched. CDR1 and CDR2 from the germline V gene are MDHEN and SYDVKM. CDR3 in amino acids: CASRDRGYQPQHF. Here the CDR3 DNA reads TGTGCCAGCAGAGACAGGGGATATCAGCCCCAGCATTTT.

The CDR3 sequence: CASSWGGNQPQHF. DNA of the CDR3: TGTGCCAGCAGTTGGGGGGGGAATCAGCCCCAGCATTTT. The chain recombines TRBV2 with TRBJ1-5; D may be TRBD1 (5 bases). V was cut by 5 bases and J by 4 bases, with 9 bases left in between. CDR3 size: 13 residues. Per germline, CDR1 SNHLY and CDR2 FYNNEI.

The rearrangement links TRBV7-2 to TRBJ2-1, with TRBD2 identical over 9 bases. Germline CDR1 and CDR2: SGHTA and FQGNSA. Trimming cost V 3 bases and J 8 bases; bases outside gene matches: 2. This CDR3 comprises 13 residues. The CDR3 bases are TGTGCCAGCAGCTTGGGGACTAGCTATGAGCAGTTCTTC. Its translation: CASSLGTSYEQFF.

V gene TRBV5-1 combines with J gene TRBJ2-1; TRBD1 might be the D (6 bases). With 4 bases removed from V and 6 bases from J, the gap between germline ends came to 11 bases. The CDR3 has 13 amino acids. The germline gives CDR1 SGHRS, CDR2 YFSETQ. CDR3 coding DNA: TGCGCCAGCAGCCCGGACAGTTTCAATGAGCAGTTCTTC. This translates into CASSPDSFNEQFF.

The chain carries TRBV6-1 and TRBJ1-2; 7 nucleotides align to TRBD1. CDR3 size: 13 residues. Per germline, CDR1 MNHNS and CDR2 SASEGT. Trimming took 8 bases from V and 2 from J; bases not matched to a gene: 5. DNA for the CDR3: TGTGCCAGCGGCCTGACAGGGAACTATGGCTACACCTTC. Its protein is CASGLTGNYGYTF.

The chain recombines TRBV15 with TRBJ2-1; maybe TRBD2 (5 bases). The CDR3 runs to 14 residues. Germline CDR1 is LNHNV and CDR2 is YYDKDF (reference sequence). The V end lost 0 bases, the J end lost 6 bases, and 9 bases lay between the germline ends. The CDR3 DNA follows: TGTGCCACCAGCAGAGATTTAGGGAGCAATGAGCAGTTCTTC. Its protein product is CATSRDLGSNEQFF. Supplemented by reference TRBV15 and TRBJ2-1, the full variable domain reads DAMVIQNPRYQVTQFGKPVTLSCSQTLNHNVMYWYQQKSSQAPKLLFHYYDKDFNNEADTPDNFQSRRPNTSFCFLDIRSPGLGDTAMYLCATSRDLGSNEQFFGPGTRLTVL.

CDR3 protein: CASTHGGNQPQHF. The CDR3 nucleotides read TGTGCCAGCACCCACGGAGGCAATCAGCCCCAGCATTTT. The V call is TRBV16, the J call TRBJ1-5; D is uncertain. This CDR3 comprises 13 residues. The germline V gene encodes CDR1 KGHSY and CDR2 FQNENV. Trimming took off 7 bases at V and 2 bases at J, with 9 bases between the two ends.

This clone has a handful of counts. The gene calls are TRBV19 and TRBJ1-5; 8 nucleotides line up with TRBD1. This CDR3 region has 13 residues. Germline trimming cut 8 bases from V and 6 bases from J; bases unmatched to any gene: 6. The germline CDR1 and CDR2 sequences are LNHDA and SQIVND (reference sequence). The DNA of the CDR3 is TGTGCCAGTTCGGACAGGGAGGGTCAGCCCCAGCATTTT. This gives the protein CASSDREGQPQHF. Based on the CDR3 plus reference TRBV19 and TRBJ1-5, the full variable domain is DGGITQSPKYLFRKEGQNVTLSCEQNLNHDAMYWYRQDPGQGLRLIYYSQIVNDFQKGDIAEGYSVSREKKESFPLTVTSAQKNPTAFYLCASSDREGQPQHFGDGTRLSIL.

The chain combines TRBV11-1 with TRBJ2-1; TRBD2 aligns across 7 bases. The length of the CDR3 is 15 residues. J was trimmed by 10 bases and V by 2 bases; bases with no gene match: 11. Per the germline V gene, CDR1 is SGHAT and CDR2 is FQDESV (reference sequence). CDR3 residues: CASSLPWLAAGEQFF. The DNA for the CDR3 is TGTGCCAGCAGCTTACCCTGGCTAGCGGCGGGGGAGCAGTTCTTC.

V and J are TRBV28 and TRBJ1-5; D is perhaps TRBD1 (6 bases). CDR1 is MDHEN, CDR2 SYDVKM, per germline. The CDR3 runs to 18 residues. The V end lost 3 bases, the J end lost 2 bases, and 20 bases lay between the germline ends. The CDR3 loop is CASSLSAGVGWGNQPQHF. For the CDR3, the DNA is TGTGCCAGCAGTTTGTCGGCAGGGGTAGGTTGGGGCAATCAGCCCCAGCATTTT.

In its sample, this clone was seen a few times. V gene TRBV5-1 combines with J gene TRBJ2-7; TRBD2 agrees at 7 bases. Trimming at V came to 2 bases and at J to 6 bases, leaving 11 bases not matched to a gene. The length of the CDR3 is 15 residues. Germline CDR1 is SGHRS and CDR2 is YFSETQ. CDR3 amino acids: CASSLGGLGNREQYF. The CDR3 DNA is TGCGCCAGCAGCTTAGGAGGACTAGGTAATCGCGAGCAGTACTTC. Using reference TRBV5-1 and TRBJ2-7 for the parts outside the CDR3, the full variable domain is KAGVTQTPRYLIKTRGQQVTLSCSPISGHRSVSWYQQTPGQGLQFLFEYFSETQRNKGNFPGRFSGRQFSNSRSEMNVSTLELGDSALYLCASSLGGLGNREQYFGPGTRLTVT.

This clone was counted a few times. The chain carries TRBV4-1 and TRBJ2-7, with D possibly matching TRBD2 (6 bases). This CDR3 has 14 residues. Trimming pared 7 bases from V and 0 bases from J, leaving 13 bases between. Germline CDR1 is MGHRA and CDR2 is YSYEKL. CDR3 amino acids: CASTSGRDSYEQYF. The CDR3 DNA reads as TGCGCCAGCACCTCGGGGCGGGACTCCTACGAGCAGTACTTC.

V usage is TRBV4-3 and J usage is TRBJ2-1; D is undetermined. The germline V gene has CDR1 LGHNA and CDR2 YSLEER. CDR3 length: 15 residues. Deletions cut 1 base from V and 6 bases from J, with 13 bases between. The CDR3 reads CASSQVRGASNEQFF. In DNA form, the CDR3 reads TGCGCCAGCAGCCAAGTTCGAGGTGCCAGCAATGAGCAGTTCTTC.

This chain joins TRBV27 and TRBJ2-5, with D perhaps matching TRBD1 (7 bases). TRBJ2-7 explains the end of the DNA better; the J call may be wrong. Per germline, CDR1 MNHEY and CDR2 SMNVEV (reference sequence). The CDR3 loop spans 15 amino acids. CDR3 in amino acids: CASSLGGGFDYEQYF. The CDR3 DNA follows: TGTGCCAGCAGTTTAGGAGGGGGCTTCGACTACGAGCAGTACTTC.

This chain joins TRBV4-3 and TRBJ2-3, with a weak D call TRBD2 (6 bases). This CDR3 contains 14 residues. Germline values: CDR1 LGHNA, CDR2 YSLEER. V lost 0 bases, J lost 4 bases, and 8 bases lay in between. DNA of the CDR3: TGCGCCAGCAGCCAAGACGCGGGGTCAGATACGCAGTATTTT. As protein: CASSQDAGSDTQYF.

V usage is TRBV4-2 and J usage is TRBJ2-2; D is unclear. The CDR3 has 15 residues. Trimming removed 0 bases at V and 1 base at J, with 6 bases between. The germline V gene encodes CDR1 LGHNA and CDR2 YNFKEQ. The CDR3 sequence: CASSQEALNTGELFF. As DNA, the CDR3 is TGTGCCAGCAGCCAAGAGGCTCTGAACACCGGGGAGCTGTTTTTT.

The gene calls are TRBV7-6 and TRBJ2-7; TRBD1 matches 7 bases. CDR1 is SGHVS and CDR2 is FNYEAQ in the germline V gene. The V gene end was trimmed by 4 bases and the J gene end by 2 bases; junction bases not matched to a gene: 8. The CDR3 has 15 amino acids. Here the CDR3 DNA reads TGTGCCAGCAGCTCCGGGGTGGACAGGACCTACGAGCAGTACTTC. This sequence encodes CASSSGVDRTYEQYF.